This is a list of T cell receptor beta chains from one sample in a study of response to subunit inactivated influenza vaccine. TCRdb processed the RT-PCR reads anew with MiXCR; each CDR3 protein has one entry. The sample lists a few hundred thousand distinct CDR3 sequences; about 15% were seen once. The sample in question was PBMCs from blood, obtained roughly 13 days after vaccination. The receptor set was obtained from a man aged 45-65 years who received an inactivated influenza vaccine. Each CDR3 is given with its conserved first and last residue. The size entry is marked missing in some rows and otherwise reads once, few, many or a size class.

NA	TRBJ2-3	TRBV27	CASSFGSGGATDTQYF
few	TRBJ1-4	TRBV20-1	CSAANTATNEKLFF
many	TRBJ2-3	TRBV10-3	CAISDRSSGTDTQYF
few	TRBJ2-2	TRBV29-1	CSVEEDTPGGELFF
NA	TRBJ1-6	TRBV4-1	CASSQTTGDPPLHF
few	TRBJ2-7	TRBV25-1	CASSEGQLTFF
few	TRBJ1-2	TRBV7-8	CASSSPLRADIGYTF
few	TRBJ2-3	TRBV2	CASTNGWEAADTQYF
few	TRBJ2-7	TRBV3-1	CASSQVGARTYEQYF
few	TRBJ2-3	TRBV9	CASSVDKERADTQYF
NA	TRBJ2-2	TRBV20-1	CSARRGPNTGELFF
NA	TRBJ2-2	TRBV12-3/TRBV12-4	CASRGSELFF
NA	TRBJ2-3	TRBV7-3	CASQTSGVTDTQYF